Sequencing of this T cell receptor beta chain was carried out in a study of cytomegalovirus exposure and HLA in healthy donors (TCRdb year 2017). Background on the whole study: In an earlier analysis of about 560 of the donors, less than 350 Gb of sequence data and just under 120 million unique TCR beta sequences from 150 million to 200 million T cells were reported. About 330 gigabases of sequencing data and around 80 million unique TCR sequences made up an early release that covered 500 to 650 HLA-typed donors. The genetic ancestry cluster associated with self-reported Caucasian donors included 81% of the roughly 380 genotyped donors. The aim of the study was to test whether cataloging public T cell receptors could identify signatures of past pathogen exposure. Using immunosequencing, the study profiled T cell repertoires from about 620 subjects and related those repertoires to cytomegalovirus serostatus. A separate validation cohort of 90 to 150 different subjects was used in addition to the roughly 670-subject first cohort. To predict cytomegalovirus infection status, the study brought together high-throughput TCR immunosequencing, statistical association of individual TCRs with disease status, and machine learning. A later analysis re-examined previously published TCR beta repertoires from hundreds of donors and added high-resolution HLA genotyping to investigate patterns of TCR occurrence. The later analysis used no new phenotypic data to find candidate immune exposures, relying instead on TCR beta sequences and their occurrence across donors. In an earlier analysis of several hundred of the donors, high-throughput TCR beta sequencing was used to judge whether each TCR beta V gene segment behaved as functional or pseudogenic. Donor age, sex, ethnicity and CMV serostatus were collected together with the repertoire data. In a later genetic analysis, genome-wide SNP genotypes for about 55% of the 666 donors were used, and that subset was treated as a discovery cohort. Every discovery cohort repertoire had been produced on one sequencing platform. Both class I and class II loci were covered by HLA typing, at four-digit resolution. Typing coverage varied by locus: about 620-630 donors for A, B, C, DRB1 and DQB1; roughly 500 for DQA1; more than 600 for DPA1; 400 to 480 for DPB1. Roughly 5 DR-DQ haplotypes were handled as single units for association and clustering, since linkage in the cohort was strong. On average, about 200,000 unique TCR beta nucleotide sequences were sequenced per donor among 398 genotyped donors of the cohort, with 15% to 20% of those sequences being non-productive.

Receptor amplification or capture employed the immunoSEQ multiplex PCR assay. The multiplex PCR relied on a mix of 60 forward primers for TCR Vbeta segments and 13 reverse primers for TCR Jbeta segments. The CDR3 region of rearranged TCR beta genes was amplified from genomic DNA by a multiplex PCR assay. Amplified TCR beta libraries were sequenced as 87-base-pair reads on the Illumina HiSeq System. From the authors' description of their analysis: Across the 700 or so repertoires, a later analysis counted 60 million to 90 million unique TCR beta chains, 8.5 million to 12 million of which were shared by at least two donors. To remove PCR and sequencing errors, raw reads were error-corrected and collapsed into unique sequences using a nearest-neighbor algorithm that merged closely related sequences. V, D and J gene segments were assigned by aligning CDR3 sequences to IMGT reference sequences. For a sequence to be retained, at least a six-nucleotide match to both a V gene segment and a J gene segment was required. A rearrangement counted as productive if the CDR3 had no stop codons and remained in frame with V and J, and every other rearrangement counted as non-productive. CDR3 was defined according to IMGT convention as the region running from the second conserved V-encoded cysteine to the conserved J-encoded phenylalanine. The earlier analysis of 587 of the donors excluded sequences that lacked an unambiguous match to a single V gene segment. An earlier analysis of about 600 of the donors called V segments functional above 56.7% productive rearrangements and segregating when the between-donor standard deviation exceeded 5%. To diagnose cytomegalovirus status from the catalog of TCR beta chain sequences, a statistical classification framework was built. V and J gene assignment, in a later analysis, came from comparing TCR nucleotide sequences with IMGT/GENE-DB human TR gene sequences. In a later analysis, CDR3 sequences and most-parsimonious VDJ recombination scenarios were assigned using the TCRdist pipeline. A later analysis defined each TCR beta chain by its CDR3 amino acid sequence plus V-gene family, and excluded reads lacking a unique V-gene family. In a later analysis, 550 to 650 highly shared, low-generation-probability nucleotide sequences were removed to address suspected cross-contamination and a sequencing artifact. A later analysis calculated a clonal expansion index for each public chain from normalized within-repertoire ranks of inferred template counts. In a later analysis, generation probabilities were computed with a VDJ recombination model fitted to out-of-frame rearrangements, and the resulting probabilities were checked against IGoR. In a later analysis, TCR-TCR, TCR-HLA and TCR-CMV co-occurrence was scored with hypergeometric tests, and a repertoire-size bias correction was applied to TCR pairs. A later analysis estimated false discovery rates by permuting HLA or CMV assignments 20 times. A later analysis grouped co-occurring TCRs with DBSCAN, adding TCRdist sequence similarity when clustering within HLA-allele-positive subsets. Co-occurrence clustering excluded repertoires with fewer than 30,000 or more than 120,000 public chains, plus five with anomalous nucleotide sharing. TCRdb retrieved this table from immuneACCESS and kept in-frame rearrangements only. Not all clones are present; in checked studies, unresolved V genes account for under half, and no reason is known for the remainder. V and J calls and clone size are given by that table; D and trimming were obtained from the DNA. This sample gives 160,000 or so clones in total; around 84% of them show up just once. The top ten clones comprise under 7.5% of the sample.

As concerns this clone: Its target antigen remains unknown. One base away there is no much larger clone; base qualities are not given.

The cohort was made up of 666 healthy bone marrow donors. At the time of sampling, all cohort members were nominally healthy, though unrecorded immune exposures were likely present. The donor tested CMV seropositive and was one of the 289 seropositive cohort members. Each donor provided a peripheral blood sample, and peripheral blood mononuclear cells were used for TCR beta sequencing. Genomic DNA extraction from the blood cell samples was performed with the Qiagen DNeasy Blood Extraction Kit. The investigation overall reported the following: In a later genetic analysis, a missense DCLRE1C variant was associated with V-gene and J-gene trimming of TCR beta chains, and the association was replicated in an independent cohort. Correlated functional status among segregating V segments might be attributable to linkage disequilibrium, but an unknown experimental factor could not be ruled out. A further reported finding was that TCR beta sequences accurately predicted the HLA-A and HLA-B alleles for most subjects in the first cohort. In a later analysis, about 17,000 TCR beta sequences were associated with specific HLA alleles at a false discovery rate of 0.05. When HLA alleles, especially DR and DQ, strongly co-occurred, attributing TCR associations to individual alleles was difficult. In both the original and validation cohorts, the classifier was reported to diagnose cytomegalovirus status with high specificity and sensitivity. A cluster of highly shared sequence variants was judged likely to represent a technical artifact of the sequencing pipeline. An earlier analysis of approximately 600 of the donors showed that most TCR beta V segments appeared in productive rearrangements either about 90% or about 30% of the time, which broadly matched IMGT annotations. In vitro tests confirmed that a few of the cytomegalovirus-associated TCR beta chains recognize cytomegalovirus antigens. For the cohort, immune exposure information was limited to CMV serostatus. Because counts were too low, some 17 rarely observed V segments, including chromosome 9 orphons, were left out of the earlier analysis of about 620 of the donors. The presence/absence analyses assumed that sequencing depth was roughly uniform across donors, and that assumption may not be true. This cohort had only TCR beta chains sequenced, and the lack of alpha or paired-chain data limited which features could be detected. According to a later analysis, parvovirus B19, influenza, CMV and Epstein-Barr virus appeared linked to several top co-occurrence clusters. While some public TCRs were present in many individuals, most TCR sequences turned up only very rarely across donors. According to the authors, the approach could potentially be generalized to other disease states and immunological phenotypes. Because HLA typing was unavailable for some donors at each locus, only the typed subset was used in association tests. The study listed 170 or so TCR beta chains as associated with cytomegalovirus. According to a later analysis, most CMV-associated TCR beta chains appeared to be HLA-restricted, and the HLA associations seemed to be driven largely by CMV exposure. In a later analysis, HLA-associated TCR beta chains showed more clonal expansion and lower generation probabilities than non-associated chains that were equally common. A later genetic analysis reported fewer N-insertions in productive TCRs among donors in an Asian-associated ancestry cluster than the roughly 690-donor mean. A later analysis found that TCR association rates varied across HLA loci, with DRB1 alleles showing the most associated TCRs and HLA-C alleles the fewest.

Specimen: PBMCs. This clonotype was obtained from a man aged 45 to 65 in good health and CMV-seropositive.

The DNA sequence follows: TGTGCCAGCAGCTTAGCAAAGGGGGCCGCTGGAAACACCATATATTTT. This yields the protein CASSLAKGAAGNTIYF. The chain employs TRBV7-8 and TRBJ1-3; 7 central bases correspond to TRBD1. V loses 0 bases at its end and J loses 2 bases; junction bases beyond the gene matches: 4. CDR1 and CDR2, looked up from the germline V gene, are SGHVS and FQNEAQ. The CDR3 numbers 16 residues from cysteine through phenylalanine. Here the CDR3 DNA is all that survives: 48 bases in frame from base 1.